This note documents a single TCR beta chain sequence. Its antigen is as yet unknown. The data were taken from a study of metastatic and nonmetastatic thyroid tumors. Study results and limitations: Patients with malignant thyroid tumors reportedly had significantly higher TCR beta diversity than those with benign nodules, in blood and tumor.

Each patient went into thyroid surgery without having received any treatment. MiXCR re-clonotyped the PCR reads for TCRdb. The profile shows about 26,000 clones, roughly 26% of them singletons. The ends were cut back, 0 bases at V and 4 bases at J, with 10 bases in the middle. The CDR3 is 14 residues long. Germline CDR1 DFQATT, CDR2 SNEGSKA (reference sequence). Sequenced: blood. The TCR comes from a female donor with papillary thyroid cancer or a benign thyroid nodule (not recorded which). Some clones in this sample may be carry-over from other donors' samples. The chain joins TRBV20-1 to TRBJ1-5, with D maybe TRBD1 (5 bases). The CDR3 nucleotides are TGCAGTGCTAGAGAGGGGCAGACTAATCAGCCCCAGCATTTT. Amino acids: CSAREGQTNQPQHF.